This TCR beta chain was sequenced during a study of blood T cells in healthy people across ages. As for the study in general: Using template switching, researchers captured about one barcoded beta molecule for each two T cells.

Donation came from healthy Caucasian individuals in Russia who were aged roughly 6 to 95. Each of the donors had around 10 milliliters of peripheral blood drawn into EDTA-treated Vacutainer tubes. Isolating PBMCs gave at least 6.5 million of these cells per sample. It was with a sample-barcoded 5' primer and a J-beta primer mix that a second PCR of roughly 7 to 12 cycles was run. Via MiXCR, TCRdb re-called the 5' RACE reads, giving one row per CDR3 protein. The data contain around 990,000 distinct CDR3 sequences, less than 45% of them singletons. Notes on this clonotype: A clone one base away is much larger, so this may be a read error.

The sequenced material came from blood. The sequence derives from a man aged 18-30 years in good health.

This CDR3 reads CASSQETASCEQYF. The CDR3 bases are TGTGCCAGCAGCCAAGAGACAGCCTCCTGCGAGCAGTACTTC. The chain combines TRBV4-2 with TRBJ2-4, with TRBD1 as a possible D gene (5 bases). The closer fit of TRBJ2-7 to the DNA end suggests the J call may be wrong. Germline V gene lookup returns CDR1 LGHNA and CDR2 YNFKEQ. The CDR3 is 14 amino acids.